This TCR beta chain was found in a study of beta chain features in type 1 diabetes. V lost 2 bases, J lost 0 bases, and 10 bases stayed unmatched. Germline-derived CDR1 and CDR2 are GTSNPN and SVGIG (reference sequence). CDR3 size: 17 residues. General study results and limits: TCRB CDR3s were moderately but significantly shorter in Type 1 diabetes patients in all four CD4+ subsets. The naive, central memory and Treg TCRB repertoires showed an apparent similarity that was greater among patients than among healthy donors.

The investigators reverse transcribed all of the isolated RNA, so they sequenced expressed TCRB transcripts. TCRdb keeps only in-frame clones here, not all; method: immunoSEQ multiplex PCR. The sample holds under 300,000 clones, around 24% seen once. This clone appeared a few times. The antigen is undetermined. CD45RO/CCR7/CD25/CD127/CD95/CD27 sorting isolated CD4+ naive, central memory, regulatory and stem cell-like memory cells. Sort purity for all populations was recorded as exceeding 98%. The sample comprised naive CD4+ T cells from blood. This TCR was recovered from a woman under 40 with type 1 diabetes. The chain uses TRBV30 and TRBJ2-1, with TRBD2 matching over 7 bases. CDR3 sequence (DNA): TGTGCCTGGAGTTGGGGCGTTGGGGACTACTCCTACAATGAGCAGTTCTTC. As protein: CAWSWGVGDYSYNEQFF. Drawing the rest from reference TRBV30 and TRBJ2-1, the complete variable domain is SQTIHQWPATLVQPVGSPLSLECTVEGTSNPNLYWYRQAAGRGLQLLFYSVGIGQISSEVPQNLSASRPQDRQFILSSKKLLLSDSGFYLCAWSWGVGDYSYNEQFFGPGTRLTVL.